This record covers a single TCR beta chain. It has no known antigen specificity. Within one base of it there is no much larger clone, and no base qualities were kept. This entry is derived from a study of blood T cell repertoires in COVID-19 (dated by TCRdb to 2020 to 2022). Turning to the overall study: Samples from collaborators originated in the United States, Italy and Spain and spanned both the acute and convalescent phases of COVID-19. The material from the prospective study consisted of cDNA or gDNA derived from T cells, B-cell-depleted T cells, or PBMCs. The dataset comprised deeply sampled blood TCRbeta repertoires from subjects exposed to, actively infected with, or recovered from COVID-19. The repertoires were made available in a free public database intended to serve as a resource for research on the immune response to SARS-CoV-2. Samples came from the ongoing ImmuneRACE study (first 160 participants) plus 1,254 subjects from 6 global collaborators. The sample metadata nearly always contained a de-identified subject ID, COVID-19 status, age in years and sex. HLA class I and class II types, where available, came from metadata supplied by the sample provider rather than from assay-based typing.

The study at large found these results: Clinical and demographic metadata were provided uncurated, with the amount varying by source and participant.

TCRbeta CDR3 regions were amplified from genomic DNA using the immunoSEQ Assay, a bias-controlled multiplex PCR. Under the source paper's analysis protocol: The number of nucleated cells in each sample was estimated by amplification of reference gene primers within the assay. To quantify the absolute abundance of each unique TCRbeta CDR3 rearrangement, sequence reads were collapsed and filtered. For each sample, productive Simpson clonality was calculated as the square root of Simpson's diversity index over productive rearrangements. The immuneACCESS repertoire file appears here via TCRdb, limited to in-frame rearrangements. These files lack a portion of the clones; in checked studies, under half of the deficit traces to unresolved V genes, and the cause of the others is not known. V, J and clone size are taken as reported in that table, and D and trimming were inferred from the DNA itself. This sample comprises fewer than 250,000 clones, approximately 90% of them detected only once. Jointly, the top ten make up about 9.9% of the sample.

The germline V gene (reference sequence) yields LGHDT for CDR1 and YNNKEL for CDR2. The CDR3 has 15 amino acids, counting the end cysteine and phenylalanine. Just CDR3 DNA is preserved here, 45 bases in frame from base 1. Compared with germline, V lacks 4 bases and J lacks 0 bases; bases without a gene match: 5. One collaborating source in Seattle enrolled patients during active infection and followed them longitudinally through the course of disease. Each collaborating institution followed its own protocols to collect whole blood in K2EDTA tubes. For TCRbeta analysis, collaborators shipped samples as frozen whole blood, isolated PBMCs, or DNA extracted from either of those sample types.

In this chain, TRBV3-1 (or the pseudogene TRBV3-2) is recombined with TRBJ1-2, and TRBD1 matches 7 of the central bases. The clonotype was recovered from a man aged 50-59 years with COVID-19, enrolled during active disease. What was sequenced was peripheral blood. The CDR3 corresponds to CASSLRDRANYGYTF. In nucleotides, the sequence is TGTGCCAGCAGCCTTCGGGACAGAGCTAACTATGGCTACACCTTC.